This T cell receptor beta chain comes out of a study of cytomegalovirus exposure and HLA in healthy donors. Points from the study as a whole: The authors confirmed in vitro that a few CMV-associated chains were specific for CMV antigens.

The PCR contained 60 Vbeta and 13 Jbeta primers. TCRdb's table, derived via immunoSEQ multiplex PCR, lists solely in-frame clones and lacks some. The data hold 200,000 to 250,000 clones, with around 76% observed a single time. The CDR3 spans 15 residues. The ends lost 3 bases at V and 8 bases at J; junction bases unmatched: 8. Germline CDR1 reads LGHNA; CDR2 reads YSLEER. With respect to this clone: Antigen unknown.

The receptor was derived from a woman in her thirties or forties in good health and CMV-seropositive. This chain uses TRBV4-3 with TRBJ2-1; TRBD1 matches at 9 bases. Sequences were obtained from PBMCs. The CDR3: CASSHQTGGRDEQFF. As DNA, the CDR3 is TGCGCCAGCAGCCACCAGACAGGGGGTAGGGATGAGCAGTTCTTC.